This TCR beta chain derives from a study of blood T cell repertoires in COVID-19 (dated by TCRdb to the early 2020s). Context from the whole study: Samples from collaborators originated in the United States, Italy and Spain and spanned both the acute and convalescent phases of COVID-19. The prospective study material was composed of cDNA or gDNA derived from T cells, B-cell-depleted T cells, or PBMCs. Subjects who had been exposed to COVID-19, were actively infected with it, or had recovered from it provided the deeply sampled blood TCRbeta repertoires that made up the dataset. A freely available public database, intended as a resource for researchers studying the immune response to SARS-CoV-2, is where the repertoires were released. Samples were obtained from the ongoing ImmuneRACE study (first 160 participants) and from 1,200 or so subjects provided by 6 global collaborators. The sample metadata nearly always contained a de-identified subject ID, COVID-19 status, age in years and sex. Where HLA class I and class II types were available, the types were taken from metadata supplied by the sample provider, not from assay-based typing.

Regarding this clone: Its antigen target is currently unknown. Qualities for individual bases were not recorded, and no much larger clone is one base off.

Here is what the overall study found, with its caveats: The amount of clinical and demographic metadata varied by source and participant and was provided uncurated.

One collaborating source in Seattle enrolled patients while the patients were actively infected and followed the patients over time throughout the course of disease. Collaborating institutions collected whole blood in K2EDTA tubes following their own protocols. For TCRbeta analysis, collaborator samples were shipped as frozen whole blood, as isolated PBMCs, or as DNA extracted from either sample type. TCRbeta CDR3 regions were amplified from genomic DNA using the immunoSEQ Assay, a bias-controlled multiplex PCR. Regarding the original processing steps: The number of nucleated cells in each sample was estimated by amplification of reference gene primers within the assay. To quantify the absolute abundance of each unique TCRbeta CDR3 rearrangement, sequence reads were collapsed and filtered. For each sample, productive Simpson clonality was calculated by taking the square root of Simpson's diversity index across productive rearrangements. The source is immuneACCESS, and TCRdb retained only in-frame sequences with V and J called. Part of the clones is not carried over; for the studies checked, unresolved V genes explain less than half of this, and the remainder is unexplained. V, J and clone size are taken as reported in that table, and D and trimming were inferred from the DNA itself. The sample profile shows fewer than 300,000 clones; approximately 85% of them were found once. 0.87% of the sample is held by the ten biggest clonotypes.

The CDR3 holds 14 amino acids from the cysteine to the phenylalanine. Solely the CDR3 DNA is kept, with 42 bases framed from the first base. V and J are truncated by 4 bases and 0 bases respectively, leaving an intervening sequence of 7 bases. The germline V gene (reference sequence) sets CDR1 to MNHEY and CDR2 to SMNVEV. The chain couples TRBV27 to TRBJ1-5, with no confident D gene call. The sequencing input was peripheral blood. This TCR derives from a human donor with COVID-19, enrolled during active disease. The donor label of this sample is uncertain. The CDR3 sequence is CASSSGYSNQPQHF. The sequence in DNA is TGTGCCAGCAGTTCGGGGTATAGCAATCAGCCCCAGCATTTT.